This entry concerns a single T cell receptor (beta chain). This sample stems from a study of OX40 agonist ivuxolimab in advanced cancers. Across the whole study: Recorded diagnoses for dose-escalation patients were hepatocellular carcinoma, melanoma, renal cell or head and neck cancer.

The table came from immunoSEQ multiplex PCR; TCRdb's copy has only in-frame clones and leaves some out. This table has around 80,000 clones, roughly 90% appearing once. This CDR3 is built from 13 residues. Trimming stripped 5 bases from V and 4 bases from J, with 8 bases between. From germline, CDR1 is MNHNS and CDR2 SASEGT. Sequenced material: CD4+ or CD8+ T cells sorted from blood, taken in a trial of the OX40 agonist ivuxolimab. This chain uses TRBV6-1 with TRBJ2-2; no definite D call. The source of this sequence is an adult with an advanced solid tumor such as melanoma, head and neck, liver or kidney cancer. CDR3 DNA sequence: TGTGCCAGCAGTTGGGCAACCACCGGGGAGCTGTTTTTT. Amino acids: CASSWATTGELFF.